This paragraph covers one TCR beta chain sequence. Antigen specificity is unknown. This CDR3 comprises 17 residues. Germline V gene sequence: CDR1 SGHNT, CDR2 YENEEA. V shed 2 bases, J shed 0 bases, and the junction held 6 bases outside the gene matches. The sample belongs to a study of somatic mutations in cytotoxic T cells in rheumatoid arthritis. Overall study results and limits: About an eighth of the roughly 65 patients had a largest CD8+ clone above 20% of CD8+ cells. Statistical analysis of the slight TRBV07 underrepresentation in rheumatoid arthritis patients did not adjust for multiple comparisons.

It was blood donors, about 50% female and with a median age of 56 years (range roughly 20-80), who served as healthy controls. The protocol was immunoSEQ multiplex PCR, while the TCRdb copy is restricted to in-frame clones and leaves out a portion. The sample holds roughly 20,000 clones, 85% to 90% seen once. The receptor's source is a man aged 35 to 55 in good health. V is TRBV11-3 and J is TRBJ2-2; 7 nucleotides align to TRBD2. The sequencing input was CD8+ T cells sorted from blood. This CDR3 reads CASSLYPGGANTGELFF. The CDR3 nucleotides read TGTGCCAGCAGCTTATACCCGGGGGGAGCGAACACCGGGGAGCTGTTTTTT.